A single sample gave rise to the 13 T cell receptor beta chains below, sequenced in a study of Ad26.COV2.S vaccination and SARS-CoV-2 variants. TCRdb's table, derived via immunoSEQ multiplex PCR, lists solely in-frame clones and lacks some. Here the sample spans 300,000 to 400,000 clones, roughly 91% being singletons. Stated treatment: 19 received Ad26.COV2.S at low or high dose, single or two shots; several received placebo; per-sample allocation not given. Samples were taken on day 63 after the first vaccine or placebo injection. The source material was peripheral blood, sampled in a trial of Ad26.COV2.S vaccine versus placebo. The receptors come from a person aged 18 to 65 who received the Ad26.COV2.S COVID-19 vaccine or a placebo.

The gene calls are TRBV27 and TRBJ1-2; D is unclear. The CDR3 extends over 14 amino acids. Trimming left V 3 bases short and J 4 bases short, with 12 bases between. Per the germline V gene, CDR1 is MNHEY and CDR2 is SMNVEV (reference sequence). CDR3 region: CASSFWPTTYGYTF. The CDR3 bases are TGTGCCAGCAGTTTTTGGCCAACAACCTATGGCTACACCTTC.

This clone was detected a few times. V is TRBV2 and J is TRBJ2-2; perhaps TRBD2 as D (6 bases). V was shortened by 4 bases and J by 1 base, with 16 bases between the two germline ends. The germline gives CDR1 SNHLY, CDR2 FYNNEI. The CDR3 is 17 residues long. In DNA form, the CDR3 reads TGTGCCAGCAGTGGGAGTTGGGGGGACGTGAACACCGGGGAGCTGTTTTTT. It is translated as CASSGSWGDVNTGELFF.

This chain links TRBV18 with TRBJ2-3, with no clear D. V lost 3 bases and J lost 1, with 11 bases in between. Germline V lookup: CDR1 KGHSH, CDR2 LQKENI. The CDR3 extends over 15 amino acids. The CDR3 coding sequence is TGTGCCAGCTCACCGGATCGTCAGCGCACAGATACGCAGTATTTT. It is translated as CASSPDRQRTDTQYF.

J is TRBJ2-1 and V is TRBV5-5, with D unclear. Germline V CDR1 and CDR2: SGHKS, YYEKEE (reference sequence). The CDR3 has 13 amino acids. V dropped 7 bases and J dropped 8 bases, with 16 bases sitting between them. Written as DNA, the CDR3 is TGTGCCAGCGGGATCGACTTTCTAGATGAGCAGTTCTTC. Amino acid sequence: CASGIDFLDEQFF.

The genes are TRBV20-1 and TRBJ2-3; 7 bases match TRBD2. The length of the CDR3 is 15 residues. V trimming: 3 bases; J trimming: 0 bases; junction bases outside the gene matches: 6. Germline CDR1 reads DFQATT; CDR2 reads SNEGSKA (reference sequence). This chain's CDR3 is CSASSLAESTDTQYF. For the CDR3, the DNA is TGCAGTGCTAGTAGCCTAGCGGAAAGCACAGATACGCAGTATTTT.

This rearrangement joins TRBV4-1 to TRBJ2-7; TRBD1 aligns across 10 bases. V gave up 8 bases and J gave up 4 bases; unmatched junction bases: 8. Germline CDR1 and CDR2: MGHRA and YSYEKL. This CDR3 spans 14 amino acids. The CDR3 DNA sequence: TGCGCCAGCTCTCGCGGACAGGGGGGGTACGAGCAGTACTTC. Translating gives CASSRGQGGYEQYF.

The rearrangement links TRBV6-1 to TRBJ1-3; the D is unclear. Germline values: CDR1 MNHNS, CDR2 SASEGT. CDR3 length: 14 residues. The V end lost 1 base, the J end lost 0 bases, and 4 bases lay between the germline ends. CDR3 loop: CASSEGNSGNTIYF. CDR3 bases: TGTGCCAGCAGTGAAGGGAACTCTGGAAACACCATATATTTT.

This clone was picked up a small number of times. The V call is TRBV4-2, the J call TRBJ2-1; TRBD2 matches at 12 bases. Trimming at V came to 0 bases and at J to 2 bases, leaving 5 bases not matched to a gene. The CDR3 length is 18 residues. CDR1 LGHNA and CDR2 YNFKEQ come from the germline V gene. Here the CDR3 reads CASSQDPSGRVPYNEQFF. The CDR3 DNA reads TGTGCCAGCAGCCAAGATCCTAGCGGGAGGGTGCCCTACAATGAGCAGTTCTTC.

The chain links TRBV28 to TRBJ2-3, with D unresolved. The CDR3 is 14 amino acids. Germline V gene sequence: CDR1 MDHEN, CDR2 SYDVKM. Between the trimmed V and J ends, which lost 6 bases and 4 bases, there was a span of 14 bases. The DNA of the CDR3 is TGTGCCAGCAGCCCGTATTCTATTGCAGATACGCAGTATTTT. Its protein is CASSPYSIADTQYF. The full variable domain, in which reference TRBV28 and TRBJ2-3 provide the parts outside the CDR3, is DVKVTQSSRYLVKRTGEKVFLECVQDMDHENMFWYRQDPGLGLRLIYFSYDVKMKEKGDIPEGYSVSREKKERFSLILESASTNQTSMYLCASSPYSIADTQYFGPGTRLTVL.

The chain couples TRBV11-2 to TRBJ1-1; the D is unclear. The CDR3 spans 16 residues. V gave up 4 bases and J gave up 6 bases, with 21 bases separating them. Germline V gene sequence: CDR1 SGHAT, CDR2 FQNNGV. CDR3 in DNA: TGTGCCAGCAGCTCCGGAACAAAGGGAAAGCGAGCTGAAGCTTTCTTT. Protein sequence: CASSSGTKGKRAEAFF.

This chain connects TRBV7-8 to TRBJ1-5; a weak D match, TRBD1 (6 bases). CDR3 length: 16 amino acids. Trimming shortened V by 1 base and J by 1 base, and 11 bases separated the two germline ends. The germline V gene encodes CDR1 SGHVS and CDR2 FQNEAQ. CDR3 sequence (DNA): TGTGCCAGCAGCTTAGGGGGGCGGAAAAGCAATCAGCCCCAGCATTTT. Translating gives CASSLGGRKSNQPQHF.

DNA for the CDR3: TGTGCCAGCAGCCAAGATAGGCCCGAGGGGCCGCCCCAGCATTTT. Its translation: CASSQDRPEGPPQHF. The chain has TRBV3-1 (or the pseudogene TRBV3-2) and TRBJ1-5; the D gene is possibly TRBD1 (5 bases). With 0 bases removed from V and 9 bases from J, the gap between germline ends came to 15 bases. The germline V gene has CDR1 LGHDT and CDR2 YNNKEL (reference sequence). The CDR3 extends over 15 amino acids.

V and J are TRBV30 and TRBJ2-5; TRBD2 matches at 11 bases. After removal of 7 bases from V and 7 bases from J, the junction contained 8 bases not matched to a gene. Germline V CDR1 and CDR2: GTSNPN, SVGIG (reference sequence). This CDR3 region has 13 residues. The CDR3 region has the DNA TGTGCCTTTAGCGGGAGGGCTTACGGGACCCAGTACTTC. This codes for CAFSGRAYGTQYF.